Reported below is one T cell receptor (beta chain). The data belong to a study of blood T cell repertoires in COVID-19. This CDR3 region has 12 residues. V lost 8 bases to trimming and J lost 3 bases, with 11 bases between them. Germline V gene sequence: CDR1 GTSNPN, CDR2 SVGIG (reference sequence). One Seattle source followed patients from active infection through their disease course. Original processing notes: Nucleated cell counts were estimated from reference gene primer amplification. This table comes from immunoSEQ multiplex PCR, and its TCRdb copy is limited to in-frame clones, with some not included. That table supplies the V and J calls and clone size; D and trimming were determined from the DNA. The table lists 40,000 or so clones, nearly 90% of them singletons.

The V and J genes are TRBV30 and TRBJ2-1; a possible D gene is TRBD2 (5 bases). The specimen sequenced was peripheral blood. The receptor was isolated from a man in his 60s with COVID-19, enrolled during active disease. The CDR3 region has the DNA TGTGCCCTAGCTTCAGGCTACAATGAGCAGTTCTTC. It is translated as CALASGYNEQFF.